This TCR beta chain was identified in a study of blood T cell repertoires in COVID-19 (dated by TCRdb to 2019 to 2021). For context, the study as a whole: Collaborator samples came from the United States, Italy and Spain and covered acute and convalescent phases of COVID-19. The material from the prospective study consisted of cDNA or gDNA derived from T cells, B-cell-depleted T cells, or PBMCs. Subjects who had been exposed to COVID-19, were actively infected with it, or had recovered from it provided the deeply sampled blood TCRbeta repertoires that made up the dataset. A freely available public database, intended as a resource for researchers studying the immune response to SARS-CoV-2, is where the repertoires were released. The samples were drawn from the first 160 participants of the ongoing ImmuneRACE study and from 1,254 subjects provided by 6 global collaborators. Sample metadata almost always included a de-identified subject ID, COVID-19 status, age in years and sex. Where available, HLA class I and class II types were taken from metadata supplied by the sample provider and were not determined by assay-based typing. Broader findings and caveats from the paper: The amount of clinical and demographic metadata varied by source and participant and was provided uncurated.

TCRbeta CDR3 regions were amplified from genomic DNA by means of the immunoSEQ Assay, a bias-controlled multiplex PCR. As for how the authors treated the data: The number of nucleated cells in each sample was estimated from the amplification of reference gene primers within the assay. To quantify the absolute abundance of each unique TCRbeta CDR3 rearrangement, sequence reads were collapsed and filtered. For each sample, productive Simpson clonality was calculated as the square root of Simpson's diversity index across productive rearrangements. The source is immuneACCESS, and TCRdb retained only in-frame sequences with V and J called. Part of the clones is not carried over; for the studies checked, unresolved V genes explain less than half of this, and the remainder is unexplained. The V and J calls and clone size were taken over from that table, and D and trimming were inferred from the DNA. This sample gives tens of thousands of clones in total; roughly 88% of them show up just once. Over 4% of the sample goes to the ten largest clones.

As for this clone: The antigen this receptor binds is unknown. The record has no base qualities; no much larger clone is one base away.

Whole blood was collected in K2EDTA tubes by collaborating institutions according to the institutions' own protocols. For TCRbeta analysis, collaborators shipped samples in one of three forms: frozen whole blood, isolated PBMCs, or DNA extracted from either of those sample types. The sample comprised peripheral blood. The TCR originated in a man in his sixties with acute or convalescent COVID-19.

The CDR3: CASSLGQGRVQPQHF. The sequenced DNA: TGTGCCAGCAGTCTTGGACAGGGACGGGTTCAGCCCCAGCATTTT. The V and J segments used are TRBV2 and TRBJ1-5; 8 bases in the middle match TRBD1. The cysteine opens and the phenylalanine closes a CDR3 of 15 amino acids. The only DNA kept is the CDR3, 45 bases in frame from the first base. The germline V and J ends show losses of 5 bases and 6 bases respectively, and no gene match explains 9 bases of the junction. CDR1 and CDR2 are drawn from the germline V gene: SNHLY, FYNNEI.